This is a list of T cell receptor beta chains from one sample in a study of blood T cell repertoires in COVID-19. Using immunoSEQ multiplex PCR, the repertoire was profiled, and TCRdb retains in-frame clones only, with some absent. The data contain roughly 180,000 clones, 83% of them singletons. The sequenced sample consisted of PBMCs or T cells enriched from blood (not recorded which). These receptors were collected from a woman aged 45 to 65 in a cohort exposed to, infected with or recovered from COVID-19 (not recorded which). Each CDR3 is given with its conserved first and last residue. The D gene is left open where the match is weak. Part of the rows lack a size; the others show once, few, many or a class for expanded clones.

v_gene,abundance,d_gene,j_gene,CDR3aa,CDR3nt
TRBV19,-,-,TRBJ1-3,CASTRQWDSGNTIYF,TGTGCCAGTACCCGACAGTGGGACTCTGGAAACACCATATATTTT
TRBV29-1,-,TRBD2,TRBJ2-1,CSGTSGGANEQFF,TGCAGCGGTACTAGCGGGGGGGCAAATGAGCAGTTCTTC
TRBV6-6,once,-,TRBJ1-5,CASTPGDSNQPQHF,TGTGCCAGCACCCCGGGGGATAGCAATCAGCCCCAGCATTTT
TRBV14,few,-,TRBJ1-5,CARAAYSNQPQHF,TGTGCGCGGGCAGCCTATAGCAATCAGCCCCAGCATTTT
TRBV5-1,once,TRBD1,TRBJ1-6,CASRPGQGNSPLHF,TGCGCCAGCAGACCGGGACAGGGTAATTCACCCCTCCACTTT
TRBV5-6,once,-,TRBJ2-2,CASRFGGGTGELFF,TGTGCCAGCAGATTCGGGGGAGGCACCGGGGAGCTGTTTTTT
TRBV6-5,once,TRBD1,TRBJ1-1,CASRFPGTGWAFF,TGTGCCAGCAGATTCCCCGGGACAGGGTGGGCTTTCTTT
TRBV28,-,-,TRBJ2-5,CASSLSGGGRETQYF,TGTGCCAGCAGTCTCTCGGGGGGCGGACGAGAGACCCAGTACTTC
TRBV7-9,-,TRBD1,TRBJ1-2,CASSLPLQGSYGYTF,TGTGCCAGCAGCTTACCATTACAGGGGTCCTATGGCTACACCTTC
TRBV7-2,once,TRBD2,TRBJ2-7,CASSLASSGRDTYEQYF,TGTGCCAGCAGCTTAGCCTCTAGCGGGAGGGACACCTACGAGCAGTACTTC
TRBV9,-,TRBD1,TRBJ1-5,CASRGDSDQPQHF,TGTGCCAGCAGAGGGGACAGCGATCAGCCCCAGCATTTT